This T cell receptor beta chain was identified during a study of blood T cell repertoires in COVID-19 (dated by TCRdb to the early 2020s). Regarding the complete study: Samples from collaborators originated in the United States, Italy and Spain and spanned both the acute and convalescent phases of COVID-19. The prospective study material was composed of cDNA or gDNA derived from T cells, B-cell-depleted T cells, or PBMCs. Subjects who had been exposed to COVID-19, were actively infected with it, or had recovered from it provided the deeply sampled blood TCRbeta repertoires that made up the dataset. Where HLA class I and class II types were available, the types were taken from metadata supplied by the sample provider, not from assay-based typing. Samples were obtained from the ongoing ImmuneRACE study (first 160 participants) and from roughly 1,300 subjects provided by 6 global collaborators. A de-identified subject ID, COVID-19 status, age in years and sex were almost always included in the sample metadata. The repertoires were released in a freely available public database intended as a resource for research on the immune response to SARS-CoV-2.

TCRbeta CDR3 regions were amplified from genomic DNA by means of the immunoSEQ Assay, a bias-controlled multiplex PCR. Per the source publication's procedure: The number of nucleated cells in each sample was estimated by amplification of reference gene primers within the assay. To quantify the absolute abundance of each unique TCRbeta CDR3 rearrangement, sequence reads were collapsed and filtered. For each sample, productive Simpson clonality was calculated as the square root of Simpson's diversity index across productive rearrangements. Held by TCRdb, this immuneACCESS table contains in-frame sequences only and omits some clones. Under half of the omission traces to an unresolved V gene where checked; the cause of the rest is unknown. That table gives V, J and clone size, and the DNA gave D and trimming. Present in this sample are tens of thousands of clones, about nine tenths of which were seen just once. The ten largest clones take up under 5% of the sample.

The full study reports these points: The quantity of clinical and demographic metadata differed by source and by participant and was supplied without curation.

Collaborating institutions collected whole blood in K2EDTA tubes following their own protocols. For TCRbeta analysis, collaborators shipped samples in one of three forms: frozen whole blood, isolated PBMCs, or DNA extracted from either of those sample types. With respect to this clone: Its antigen is not yet known. Base-call qualities are not available, and no considerably larger clone is one nucleotide away.

CDR1 and CDR2, per the germline V gene (reference sequence), are SGHNT and YYREEE. Trimming takes 4 bases off V and 6 bases off J; junction bases not matched to a gene: 6. Reading from cysteine to phenylalanine, the CDR3 counts 13 amino acids. The read is trimmed to its CDR3 DNA, 39 bases read in frame from base 1. The TCR was taken from a human donor in a cohort sampled during active COVID-19. The chain is made from TRBV5-4 and TRBJ1-1, with 7 bases in between that match TRBD1. The sample consisted of peripheral blood. Read as DNA, the sequence is TGTGCCAGCAGCCCTAGACAGGGCCCTGAAGCTTTCTTT. It encodes CASSPRQGPEAFF.